These 2 T cell receptor beta chains came from one sample sequenced in a study of T-cell reconstitution after alpha-beta-depleted transplantation in children. A TCRbeta library incorporating unique molecular identifiers was prepared. TCRdb reprocessed the PCR reads with MiXCR, giving one entry per CDR3 protein. This table holds 750,000 to 950,000 distinct CDR3 sequences, 16% found once. The input for sequencing was PBMCs, mostly from graft donor cells, taken 360 days after TCRalphabeta/CD19-depleted stem cell transplant. The source of these receptors is a male patient younger than 18 who had a stem cell transplant for acute lymphoblastic leukemia, so the T cells may come from the graft donor.

J is TRBJ2-1 and V is TRBV7-2, with 7 bases that match TRBD2. Germline V gene data show CDR1 as SGHTA and CDR2 as FQGNSA. V was clipped by 3 bases and J by 3 bases; unmatched bases: 2. The length of the CDR3 is 14 residues. CDR3 sequence reads: CASSFRTSYNEQFF. Written as DNA, the CDR3 is TGTGCCAGCAGCTTTAGGACTAGCTACAATGAGCAGTTCTTC.

The CDR3 DNA follows: TGTGCCAGCAGCTTGGATCTGGGGACCGGCTACACCTTC. It specifies CASSLDLGTGYTF. The genes are TRBV5-6 and TRBJ1-2; weak D call: TRBD1 (5 bases). V was clipped by 0 bases and J by 8 bases, with 11 bases between them. The CDR3 totals 13 residues. CDR1 and CDR2 (germline): SGHDT, YYEEEE.